These 6 T cell receptor beta chains came from one sample sequenced in a study of blood T cell repertoires in COVID-19. Libraries were prepared by immunoSEQ multiplex PCR; TCRdb keeps only in-frame clonotypes and omits some of them. The table records 310,000 or so clones, 88% of them present only once. The sequenced sample consisted of peripheral blood. These receptors originate from a woman in her 30s with COVID-19, enrolled during active disease.

Concerning this clone: One junction end does not reproduce the germline sequence, and a read error may be involved. The chain couples TRBV12-5 to TRBJ2-7, with 7 bases matching TRBD1. The germline V gene encodes CDR1 LGHNT and CDR2 FRNRAP. The CDR3 covers 14 residues. The CDR3 here is CASALARDSYGQYF. In DNA, the CDR3 is TGTGCTAGTGCCCTCGCCCGGGACAGCTACGGGCAGTACTTC. The whole variable domain, remainder taken from reference TRBV12-5 and TRBJ2-7, is DARVTQTPRHKVTEMGQEVTMRCQPILGHNTVFWYRQTMMQGLELLAYFRNRAPLDDSGMPKDRFSAEMPDATLATLKIQPSEPRDSAVYFCASALARDSYGQYFGPGTRLTVT.

V gene TRBV27 combines with J gene TRBJ2-1; D possibly corresponds to TRBD2 (6 bases). Per germline, CDR1 MNHEY and CDR2 SMNVEV (reference sequence). The CDR3 is 16 amino acids. V was shortened by 1 base and J by 3 bases, with 13 bases between the two germline ends. CDR3 protein: CASSLWRGRVYNEQFF. CDR3 DNA: TGTGCCAGCAGTTTATGGCGGGGTAGGGTCTACAATGAGCAGTTCTTC.

This chain connects TRBV2 to TRBJ1-4; 7 bases map to TRBD1. Germline trimming cut 1 base from V and 7 bases from J; bases unmatched to any gene: 3. The CDR3 is 14 amino acids. In germline, CDR1 is SNHLY, CDR2 FYNNEI. The DNA of the CDR3 is TGTGCCAGCAGTGAAGAGGGGACAGTTGAAAAACTGTTTTTT. Translated: CASSEEGTVEKLFF.

The chain carries TRBV11-2 and TRBJ2-7; D is ambiguous. The germline gives CDR1 SGHAT, CDR2 FQNNGV. The CDR3 length is 15 residues. V was shortened by 1 base and J by 1 base, with 11 bases between the two germline ends. CDR3 residues: CASSLAWRQSYEQYF. CDR3 coding DNA: TGTGCCAGCAGCTTAGCTTGGCGGCAGTCCTACGAGCAGTACTTC. Looking up the rest from reference TRBV11-2 and TRBJ2-7 gives the full variable domain: EAGVAQSPRYKIIEKRQSVAFWCNPISGHATLYWYQQILGQGPKLLIQFQNNGVVDDSQLPKDRFSAERLKGVDSTLKIQPAKLEDSAVYLCASSLAWRQSYEQYFGPGTRLTVT.

The genes are TRBV19 and TRBJ2-2, with 9 bases matching TRBD1. The CDR3 has 16 residues. CDR1 and CDR2 from the germline V gene are LNHDA and SQIVND (reference sequence). Trimming took 5 bases from V and 2 from J; bases not matched to a gene: 6. CDR3 loop: CASSRIQGANTGELFF. The CDR3 DNA follows: TGTGCCAGTAGTCGGATACAGGGGGCTAACACCGGGGAGCTGTTTTTT.

This chain connects TRBV29-1 to TRBJ1-1; 9 nucleotides line up with TRBD1. The CDR3 covers 15 residues. J was trimmed by 1 base and V by 7 bases; bases with no gene match: 10. Per the germline V gene, CDR1 is SQVTM and CDR2 is ANQGSEA. The CDR3 DNA reads as TGCAGCGCTAGACAGGGGGGAGCCGAGAACACTGAAGCTTTCTTT. It encodes CSARQGGAENTEAFF.